Presented here are 28 T cell receptor beta chains from one specimen sequenced in a study of blood T cell repertoires in COVID-19. This table comes from immunoSEQ multiplex PCR, and its TCRdb copy is limited to in-frame clones, with some not included. Among 200,000 to 300,000 clones listed, more than 90% were seen once. The sequenced material came from peripheral blood. All receptors come from a person aged 18-29 years with COVID-19, enrolled during active disease.

This clone was counted once. The chain joins TRBV19 to TRBJ2-2, with 7 positions matching TRBD2. The J segment lost 4 bases and the V segment lost 3 bases, leaving 5 bases of the junction unmatched. This CDR3 has 15 residues. The germline gives CDR1 LNHDA, CDR2 SQIVND (reference sequence). The CDR3 DNA follows: TGTGCCAGTAGTATTGCACTAGCGAGCACCGGGGAGCTGTTTTTT. Amino acid sequence: CASSIALASTGELFF.

J is TRBJ1-1 and V is TRBV9; 9 positions match TRBD1. Germline lookup yields CDR1 SGDLS and CDR2 YYNGEE. The CDR3 runs to 14 residues. V lost 3 bases and J lost 5; bases outside the gene matches: 5. This CDR3 is CASSAQGAGTEAFF. The CDR3 DNA follows: TGTGCCAGCAGCGCACAGGGGGCCGGAACTGAAGCTTTCTTT.

The gene calls are TRBV24-1 and TRBJ1-5; D might be TRBD1 (5 bases). Trimming took 9 bases from V and 2 from J, leaving 13 bases between them. The CDR3 covers 14 residues. CDR1 and CDR2 (germline): KGHDR, SFDVKD. CDR3 amino acids: CATGTSGGNQPQHF. The CDR3 DNA follows: TGTGCCACCGGGACCTCGGGGGGCAATCAGCCCCAGCATTTT.

The V gene is TRBV11-3, the J gene TRBJ2-7, with 13 nucleotides matching TRBD2. V was pared by 8 bases and J by 0 bases, with 16 bases of the junction left unmatched. Per germline, CDR1 SGHNT and CDR2 YENEEA. CDR3 length equals 19 residues. This chain's CDR3 is CASPHRGLAGVTVSYEQYF. The DNA for the CDR3 is TGTGCCAGCCCGCATCGTGGACTAGCGGGAGTAACGGTCTCCTACGAGCAGTACTTC.

The chain combines TRBV27 with TRBJ2-5; perhaps TRBD2 as D (5 bases). Deletions cut 3 bases from V and 5 bases from J, with 10 bases between. Germline V CDR1 and CDR2: MNHEY, SMNVEV (reference sequence). This CDR3 spans 13 amino acids. CDR3 DNA: TGTGCCAGCAGTTTTGGGAGTTATGAGACCCAGTACTTC. Protein sequence: CASSFGSYETQYF.

This clone came up once. The V gene is TRBV7-9, the J gene TRBJ2-1; 9 bases map to TRBD2. Germline V gene sequence: CDR1 SEHNR, CDR2 FQNEAQ (reference sequence). This CDR3 has 18 residues. V was pared by 5 bases and J by 6 bases, with 17 bases of the junction left unmatched. The CDR3 DNA reads as TGTGCCAGCAGCCCGCGCGTAGGGCAGCGGGAGGAACGCAATGAGCAGTTCTTC. This gives the protein CASSPRVGQREERNEQFF.

This chain uses TRBV28 with TRBJ1-1; D possibly corresponds to TRBD1 (6 bases). Trimming left V 3 bases short and J 6 bases short, with 11 bases between. The CDR3 length is 13 residues. Germline loops: CDR1 MDHEN, CDR2 SYDVKM. CDR3 residues: CASSLGAVPEAFF. CDR3 nucleotide sequence: TGTGCCAGCAGTTTGGGGGCCGTCCCTGAAGCTTTCTTT.

The table lists this clone with a count of one. V and J are TRBV7-8 and TRBJ2-2; D possibly corresponds to TRBD2 (7 bases). The germline V gene encodes CDR1 SGHVS and CDR2 FQNEAQ. The CDR3 is 17 residues long. Trimming cost V 3 bases and J 4 bases, with 18 bases left between them. The CDR3 reads CASSLRGRGPGTGELFF. Written as DNA, the CDR3 is TGTGCCAGCAGCTTGCGGGGGCGGGGACCCGGCACCGGGGAGCTGTTTTTT.

The V gene is TRBV27, the J gene TRBJ2-3, with 10 positions matching TRBD1. V lost 6 bases, J lost 4 bases, and 4 bases stayed unmatched. The CDR3 is 14 residues long. In germline, CDR1 is MNHEY, CDR2 SMNVEV (reference sequence). The CDR3: CASRDRGGADTQYF. The CDR3, as DNA: TGTGCCAGCAGGGACAGGGGGGGCGCAGATACGCAGTATTTT.

The genes are TRBV4-1 and TRBJ2-2, with a tentative D call TRBD1 (5 bases). This CDR3 region has 17 residues. V was cut by 0 bases and J by 2 bases, with 13 bases left in between. The germline CDR1 and CDR2 sequences are MGHRA and YSYEKL. This chain's CDR3 is CASSQDVPGPNTGELFF. The CDR3 bases are TGCGCCAGCAGCCAAGACGTCCCAGGGCCAAACACCGGGGAGCTGTTTTTT.

The count of this clone is one. This chain joins TRBV2 and TRBJ2-3; possibly TRBD1 for D (6 bases). The CDR3 is made up of 13 amino acids. V lost 8 bases and J lost 1, with 10 bases in between. The germline V gene has CDR1 SNHLY and CDR2 FYNNEI. The CDR3 DNA reads TGTGCCAGCTTAGGACAGCGCACAGATACGCAGTATTTT. It codes for CASLGQRTDTQYF.

The chain recombines TRBV28 with TRBJ2-7; 7 bases fit TRBD1. V lost 5 bases to trimming and J lost 2 bases; unmatched junction nucleotides: 3. The V gene's germline CDR1 is MDHEN and CDR2 SYDVKM. The CDR3 runs 13 residues. Written as DNA, the CDR3 is TGTGCCAGCAGTCCGGGACAGACCTACGAGCAGTACTTC. It encodes CASSPGQTYEQYF.

This clone occurred once. The chain joins TRBV6-5 to TRBJ2-1, with 12 bases identical to TRBD2. Trimming cost V 7 bases and J 7 bases; bases outside gene matches: 5. The CDR3 is 14 amino acids. Germline V gene lookup returns CDR1 MNHEY and CDR2 SVGAGI. CDR3 sequence: CASKALAGGNEQFF. The CDR3 DNA reads TGTGCCAGCAAAGCACTAGCGGGAGGAAATGAGCAGTTCTTC.

The chain links TRBV3-1 (or the pseudogene TRBV3-2) to TRBJ2-5; D gene ambiguous. The CDR3 extends over 13 amino acids. Germline lookup yields CDR1 LGHDT and CDR2 YNNKEL (reference sequence). Trimming left V 3 bases short and J 3 bases short, with 8 bases between. CDR3 sequence: CASSHRTEETQYF. CDR3 in DNA: TGTGCCAGCAGCCATAGAACAGAAGAGACCCAGTACTTC.

The chain has TRBV19 and TRBJ2-3; TRBD2 might be the D (5 bases). This CDR3 has 12 residues. The germline gives CDR1 LNHDA, CDR2 SQIVND (reference sequence). Trimming stripped 7 bases from V and 6 bases from J, with 11 bases between. This chain's CDR3 is CASTSGVDTQYF. Written as DNA, the CDR3 is TGTGCCAGTACGAGCGGTGTGGATACGCAGTATTTT.

This clone was recorded once. The chain has TRBV7-3 and TRBJ1-2, with 7 bases identical to TRBD1. This CDR3 has 15 residues. CDR1 is SGHTA, CDR2 FQGTGA, per germline. The V and J ends lost 0 bases and 6 bases, in that order; junction bases with no gene match: 7. CDR3 protein: CASSLTNQGVDGYTF. CDR3 coding DNA: TGTGCCAGCAGCTTAACTAATCAGGGGGTAGATGGCTACACCTTC.

This chain connects TRBV15 to TRBJ2-2, with a tentative D call TRBD2 (6 bases). Between the trimmed V and J ends, which lost 6 bases and 6 bases, there was a span of 11 bases. CDR3 length: 13 residues. Germline CDR1 reads LNHNV; CDR2 reads YYDKDF (reference sequence). The CDR3 region is CATSRGLPGELFF. The CDR3 DNA follows: TGTGCCACCAGTAGGGGACTTCCCGGGGAGCTGTTTTTT.

The chain joins TRBV2 to TRBJ1-5, with D possibly TRBD1 on 5 matching bases. V gave up 3 bases and J gave up 0 bases, with 9 bases separating them. CDR3 size: 15 residues. CDR1 and CDR2 from the germline V gene are SNHLY and FYNNEI. The CDR3 protein is CASSEGGYSNQPQHF. CDR3 bases: TGTGCCAGCAGTGAGGGGGGTTATAGCAATCAGCCCCAGCATTTT.

This clone was seen only once. The rearrangement uses TRBV12-1 and TRBJ1-5; the DNA was not compared with TRBD1, the D call given in the table. TRBV12-1 is noted as a pseudogene. The length of the CDR3 is 14 residues. CDR3 loop: CASSPGDIYQPQHF. The CDR3 DNA reads as TGTGCCAGCAGCCCTGGGGACATTTATCAGCCCCAGCATTTT.

V and J are TRBV12-5 and TRBJ2-3; 11 nucleotides agree with TRBD2. CDR1 is LGHNT and CDR2 is FRNRAP in the germline V gene. There are 15 residues in the CDR3. V lost 5 bases to trimming and J lost 5 bases; unmatched junction nucleotides: 6. The CDR3 bases are TGTGCTAGTGGTCTATCTAGCGGGAGGTTAGATACGCAGTATTTT. Amino acids: CASGLSSGRLDTQYF.

The chain carries TRBV7-3 and TRBJ2-6, with 11 bases matching TRBD2. The CDR3 covers 22 residues. V trimming: 5 bases; J trimming: 0 bases; junction bases outside the gene matches: 18. Germline CDR1 is SGHTA and CDR2 is FQGTGA. The CDR3 sequence is CASSVTPYGASGRFSGANVLTF. The CDR3 DNA follows: TGTGCCAGCAGCGTGACCCCCTACGGGGCTAGCGGGAGGTTCTCTGGGGCCAACGTCCTGACTTTC.

This clone was found once. V usage is TRBV27 and J usage is TRBJ2-7; possibly TRBD1 for D (5 bases). Per the germline V gene, CDR1 is MNHEY and CDR2 is SMNVEV (reference sequence). The CDR3 length is 14 residues. V lost 2 bases, J lost 3 bases, and 11 bases lay in between. CDR3 region: CASSLIGANYEQYF. The CDR3 coding sequence is TGTGCCAGCAGTTTAATTGGGGCCAACTACGAGCAGTACTTC.

The chain has TRBV24-1 and TRBJ1-2; TRBD1 matches at 9 bases. The CDR3 runs 14 residues. The ends lost 5 bases at V and 6 bases at J; junction bases unmatched: 6. CDR1 is KGHDR, CDR2 SFDVKD, per germline. In DNA form, the CDR3 reads TGTGCCACCAGTGGGACGGGACAGGGAAATGGCTACACCTTC. This translates into CATSGTGQGNGYTF.

The V gene is TRBV6-5, the J gene TRBJ2-7; tentatively, D is TRBD1 (5 bases). This CDR3 spans 14 amino acids. The germline V gene has CDR1 MNHEY and CDR2 SVGAGI. V was cut by 8 bases and J by 0 bases, with 14 bases left in between. CDR3 DNA sequence: TGTGCCAGCGGACATGACAGACTCTCCTACGAGCAGTACTTC. Protein sequence: CASGHDRLSYEQYF.

This chain links TRBV18 with TRBJ1-6, with a weak D call TRBD1 (5 bases). V shed 5 bases and J shed 5 bases, with 10 bases lying between them. The CDR3 is 14 residues long. CDR1 and CDR2 (germline): KGHSH, LQKENI. The CDR3 loop is CASSYQQDNSPLHF. As DNA, the CDR3 is TGTGCCAGCTCATATCAACAGGATAATTCACCCCTCCACTTT.

The chain links TRBV6-1 to TRBJ2-2; 14 bases agree with TRBD2. CDR1 MNHNS and CDR2 SASEGT come from the germline V gene. The CDR3 loop spans 18 amino acids. With V trimmed by 2 bases and J by 1 base, 3 bases remained unmatched. The CDR3 DNA follows: TGTGCCAGCAGTGAACTGGGGACTAGCGGGAGGAACACCGGGGAGCTGTTTTTT. This sequence encodes CASSELGTSGRNTGELFF.

V gene TRBV5-1 combines with J gene TRBJ2-3; TRBD2 agrees at 7 bases. Germline CDR1 is SGHRS and CDR2 is YFSETQ. V trimming: 4 bases; J trimming: 2 bases; junction bases outside the gene matches: 7. The CDR3 is 15 amino acids. The CDR3 sequence is CASSLGLGATDTQYF. The CDR3, as DNA: TGCGCCAGCAGCCTAGGACTAGGGGCCACAGATACGCAGTATTTT. Full variable domain (remainder filled in from reference TRBV5-1 and TRBJ2-3): KAGVTQTPRYLIKTRGQQVTLSCSPISGHRSVSWYQQTPGQGLQFLFEYFSETQRNKGNFPGRFSGRQFSNSRSEMNVSTLELGDSALYLCASSLGLGATDTQYFGPGTRLTVL.

The V call is TRBV3-1 (or the pseudogene TRBV3-2), the J call TRBJ1-3; no definite D call. Germline values: CDR1 LGHDT, CDR2 YNNKEL (reference sequence). With 1 base removed from V and 7 bases from J, the gap between germline ends came to 11 bases. The CDR3 consists of 14 residues. The CDR3 region is CASSQVPGRNTIYF. For the CDR3, the DNA is TGTGCCAGCAGCCAAGTGCCAGGAAGGAACACCATATATTTT.